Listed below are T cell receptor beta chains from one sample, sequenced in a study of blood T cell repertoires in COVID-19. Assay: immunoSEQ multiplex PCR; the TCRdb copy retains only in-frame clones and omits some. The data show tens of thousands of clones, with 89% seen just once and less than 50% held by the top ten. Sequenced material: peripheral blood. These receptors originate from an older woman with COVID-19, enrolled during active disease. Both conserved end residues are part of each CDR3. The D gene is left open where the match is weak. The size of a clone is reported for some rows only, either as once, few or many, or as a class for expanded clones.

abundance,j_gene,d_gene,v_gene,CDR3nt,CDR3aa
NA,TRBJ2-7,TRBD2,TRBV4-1,TGCGCCAGCAGCCAGTCTAGCGGGAGGGCCCACGAGCAGTACTTC,CASSQSSGRAHEQYF
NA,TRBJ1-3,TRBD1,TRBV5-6,TGTGCCAGCAGCTTGGCAGGGGGCTCTGGAAACACCATATATTTT,CASSLAGGSGNTIYF
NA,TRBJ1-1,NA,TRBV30,TGTGCCTGGACAGAACAGAGGAACACTGAAGCTTTCTTT,CAWTEQRNTEAFF
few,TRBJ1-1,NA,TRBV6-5,TGTGCCAGCAGCCTTCCAGGGGAATACACTGAAGCTTTCTTT,CASSLPGEYTEAFF
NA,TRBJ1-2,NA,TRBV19,TGTGCCAGTAGTCCCCCTGGAGGGCCGGGGGGCTACACCTTC,CASSPPGGPGGYTF
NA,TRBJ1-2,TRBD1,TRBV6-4,TGTGCCAGCAGGCCGGGACAGGGCACTGGAGGCTACACCTTC,CASRPGQGTGGYTF
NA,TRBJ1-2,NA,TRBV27,TGTGCCAGCAGTGAGCTCTATAACTATGGCTACACCTTC,CASSELYNYGYTF
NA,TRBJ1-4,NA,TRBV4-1,TGCGCCAGCAGCCCAGGGAACATTGGCAATGAAAAACTGTTTTTT,CASSPGNIGNEKLFF
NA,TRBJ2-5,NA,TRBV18,TGTGCCAGCTCACCACCGACGCGGCAAGAGACCCAGTACTTC,CASSPPTRQETQYF
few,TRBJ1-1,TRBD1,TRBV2,TGTGCCAGCAGTACCTTGACAGGGTCGAACACTGAAGCTTTCTTT,CASSTLTGSNTEAFF
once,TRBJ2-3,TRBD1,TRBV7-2,TGTGCCAGCAGAACCACAGGGGGTAGAGATACGCAGTATTTT,CASRTTGGRDTQYF
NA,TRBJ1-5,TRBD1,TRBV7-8,TGTGCCAGCAGCTTTCAGGGGGATCAGCCCCAGCATTTT,CASSFQGDQPQHF
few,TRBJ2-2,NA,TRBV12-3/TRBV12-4,TGTGCCAGCAGACGAACAGACACCGGGGAGCTGTTTTTT,CASRRTDTGELFF
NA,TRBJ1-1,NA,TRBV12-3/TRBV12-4,TGTGCCAGCAGTTTGGAGGGCGGAACTGAAGCTTTCTTT,CASSLEGGTEAFF
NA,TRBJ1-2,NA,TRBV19,TGTGCCAGTACCGAGTCGACAGCAAGTAACTATGGCTACACCTTC,CASTESTASNYGYTF
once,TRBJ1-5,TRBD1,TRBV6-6,TGTGCCAGCAGCCCACCAGGGGGTCAGCCCCAGCATTTT,CASSPPGGQPQHF
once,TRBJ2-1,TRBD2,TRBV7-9,TGTGCCAGCAGCGGACTAGCGGGACTATGGGAGCAGTTCTTC,CASSGLAGLWEQFF
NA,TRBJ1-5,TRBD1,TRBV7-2,TGTGCCAGCAGCTTAGCCGCCGGGACAGGGGTTCATTTT,CASSLAAGTGVHF
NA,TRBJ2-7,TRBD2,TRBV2,TGTGCCAGCAGTGCAGAGACTAGCGGGAGCTACGAGCAGTACTTC,CASSAETSGSYEQYF
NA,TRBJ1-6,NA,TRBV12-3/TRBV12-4,TGTGCCAGCAGTTTTCTTGTAGATTCACCCCTCCACTTT,CASSFLVDSPLHF
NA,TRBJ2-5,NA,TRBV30,TGTGCCTCAAGGGGGCAAGAGACCCAGTACTTC,CASRGQETQYF
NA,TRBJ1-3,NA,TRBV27,TGTGCCAGCAGTTTAAGCGGTGGGGGAAACACCATATATTTT,CASSLSGGGNTIYF
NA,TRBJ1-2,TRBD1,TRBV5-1,TGCGCCAGCGGGACCGGGACAGGGCATCTCCTCTATGGCTACACCTTC,CASGTGTGHLLYGYTF
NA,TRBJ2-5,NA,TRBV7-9,TGTGCCAGCTCCAACGAGGTGGTCCAGTACTTC,CASSNEVVQYF
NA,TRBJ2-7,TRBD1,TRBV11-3,TGTGCCAGCAGCTCAAGGGACAGGGCCGACTCAGCCTACGAGCAGTACTTC,CASSSRDRADSAYEQYF
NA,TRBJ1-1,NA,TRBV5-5,TGTGCCAGCAGCTTATTGAGGGTCACTGAAGCTTTCTTT,CASSLLRVTEAFF
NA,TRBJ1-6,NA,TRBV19,TGTGCCAGTACCGGTTTCGGCAGGGTTGATTCACCCCTCCACTTT,CASTGFGRVDSPLHF
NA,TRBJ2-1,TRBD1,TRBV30,TGTGCCTGGAGCCGGACAGGGGTAGGCGAGCAGTTCTTC,CAWSRTGVGEQFF
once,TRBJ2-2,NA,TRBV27,TGTGCCAGCAGTTCACCCTTAGGGGATTGGTCCGGGGAGCTGTTTTTT,CASSSPLGDWSGELFF
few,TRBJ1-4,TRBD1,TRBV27,TGTGCCAGCAGCCAATCAGGGGGGACTAATGAAAAACTGTTTTTT,CASSQSGGTNEKLFF
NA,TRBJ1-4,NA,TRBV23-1,TGCGCCAGCACCCCAAACGGGGGGGATGCTGAAAAACTGTTTTTT,CASTPNGGDAEKLFF
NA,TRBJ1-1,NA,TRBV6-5,TGTGCCAGCAGTTACTTTGGGGACGGGGGCACTGAAGCTTTCTTT,CASSYFGDGGTEAFF
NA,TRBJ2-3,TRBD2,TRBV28,TGTGCCAGCAGTACGACCTGGGGGGGGATGGCAGATACGCAGTATTTT,CASSTTWGGMADTQYF
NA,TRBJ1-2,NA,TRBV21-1,TGTGCCAGCATCCCGGGACAGTTTGATGGCTACACCTTC,CASIPGQFDGYTF
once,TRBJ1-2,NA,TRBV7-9,TGTGCCAGCAGCTTAGCGCTCCAGGGGTTGTCCTATGGCTACACCTTC,CASSLALQGLSYGYTF
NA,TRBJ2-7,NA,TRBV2,TGTGCCAGCAGAAAAGACGGGTACGAGCAGTACTTC,CASRKDGYEQYF
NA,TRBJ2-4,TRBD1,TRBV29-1,TGCAGCGGACAGGGACACCTCAAAAACATTCAGTACTTC,CSGQGHLKNIQYF
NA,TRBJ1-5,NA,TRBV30,TGTGCCTGGACCCTAGGAGGCAATCAGCCCCAGCATTTT,CAWTLGGNQPQHF
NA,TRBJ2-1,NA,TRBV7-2,TGTGCCAGCAAACTTAGTATTGAAACCTACAATGAGCAGTTCTTC,CASKLSIETYNEQFF
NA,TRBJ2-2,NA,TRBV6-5,TGTGCCAGCAGGCAGGGAAGTAACACCGGGGAGCTGTTTTTT,CASRQGSNTGELFF
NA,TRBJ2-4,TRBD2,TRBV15,TGTGCCACCAGCTCCCGGGAGGGTACCAAAAACATTCAGTACTTC,CATSSREGTKNIQYF
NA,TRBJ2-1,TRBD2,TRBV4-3,TGCGCCAGCAGCTATACTAGCGGGAGTTACAATGAGCAGTTCTTC,CASSYTSGSYNEQFF
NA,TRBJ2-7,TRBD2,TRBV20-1,TGCAGTGCTAGTAGACCGGGACTAGCGCCGAGCTCCTACGAGCAGTACTTC,CSASRPGLAPSSYEQYF
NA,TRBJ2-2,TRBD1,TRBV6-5,TGTGCCAGCAGCTGGGACAGGCCGGACACCGGGGAGCTGTTTTTT,CASSWDRPDTGELFF
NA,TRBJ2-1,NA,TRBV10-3,TGTGCCATCAGTGCGGACTCAAGCTCCTACAATGAGCAGTTCTTC,CAISADSSSYNEQFF
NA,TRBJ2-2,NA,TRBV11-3,TGTGCCAGCAGCCCCGGGGGGCGGGGCAACACCGGGGAGCTGTTTTTT,CASSPGGRGNTGELFF
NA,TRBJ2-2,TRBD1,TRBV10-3,TGTGCCACCCAGGGGGCCCAAACGCAGGAAGGAGGGGAGCTGTTTTTT,CATQGAQTQEGGELFF
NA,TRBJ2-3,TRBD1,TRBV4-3,TGCGCCAGCAGCCAAGATAGGGGGCTGGGCACAGATACGCAGTATTTT,CASSQDRGLGTDTQYF
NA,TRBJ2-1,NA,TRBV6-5,TGTGCCAGCAGCTCCACTGCTAGCGATGAGCAGTTCTTC,CASSSTASDEQFF
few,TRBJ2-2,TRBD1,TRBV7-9,TGTGCCAGCAGCTGGACAGGGGGGTACACCGGGGAGCTGTTTTTT,CASSWTGGYTGELFF
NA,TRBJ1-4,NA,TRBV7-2,TGTGCCAGCAGCCAGGGGCTTAGGGGGAATGAAAAACTGTTTTTT,CASSQGLRGNEKLFF
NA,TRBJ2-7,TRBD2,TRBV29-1,TGCAGCGTCCGGTACAGCGGGAGTTTCGAGCAGTACTTC,CSVRYSGSFEQYF
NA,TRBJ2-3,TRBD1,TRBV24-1,TGTGCCACCAGGGACAGGCTCACAGATACGCAGTATTTT,CATRDRLTDTQYF
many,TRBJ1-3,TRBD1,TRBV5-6,TGTGCCAGCAGCGCTATTCAGGGGGCTGCTGGAAACACCATATATTTT,CASSAIQGAAGNTIYF
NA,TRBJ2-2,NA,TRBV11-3,TGTGCCAGCAGCCAGAGGGTTACCGGGGAGCTGTTTTTT,CASSQRVTGELFF
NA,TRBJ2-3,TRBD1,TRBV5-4,TGTGCCAGCAGGCGTGGGACAGGCACAGATACGCAGTATTTT,CASRRGTGTDTQYF
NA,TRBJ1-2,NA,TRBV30,TGTGCCTGGAGTGTAGAGGGATTGGGGGGCTACACCTTC,CAWSVEGLGGYTF